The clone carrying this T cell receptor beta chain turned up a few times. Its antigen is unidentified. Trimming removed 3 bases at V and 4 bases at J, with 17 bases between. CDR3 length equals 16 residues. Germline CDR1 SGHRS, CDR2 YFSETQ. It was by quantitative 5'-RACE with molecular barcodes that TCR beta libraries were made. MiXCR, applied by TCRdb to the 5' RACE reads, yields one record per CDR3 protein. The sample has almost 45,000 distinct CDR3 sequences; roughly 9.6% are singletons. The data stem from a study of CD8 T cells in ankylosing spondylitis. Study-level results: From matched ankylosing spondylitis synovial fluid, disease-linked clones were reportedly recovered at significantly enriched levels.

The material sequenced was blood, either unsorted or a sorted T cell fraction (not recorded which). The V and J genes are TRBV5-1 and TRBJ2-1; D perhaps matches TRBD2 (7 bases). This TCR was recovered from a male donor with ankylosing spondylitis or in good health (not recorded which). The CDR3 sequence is CASSSGGGGLYNEQFF. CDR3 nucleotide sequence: TGCGCCAGCAGCTCAGGAGGGGGGGGTCTATACAATGAGCAGTTCTTC.